The 26 T cell receptor beta chains given below trace back to one sample, sequenced in a study of blood T cell repertoires in COVID-19. TCRdb's table, derived via immunoSEQ multiplex PCR, lists solely in-frame clones and lacks some. The sample carries 250,000 to 300,000 clones, more than 85% recorded once. The sequencing input was peripheral blood. The receptor source for this set is a woman in her twenties or thirties with COVID-19, enrolled during active disease.

This chain uses TRBV5-6 with TRBJ2-1; 12 nucleotides line up with TRBD2. The CDR3 has 16 residues. Germline CDR1 and CDR2: SGHDT and YYEEEE. V gave up 5 bases and J gave up 8 bases; unmatched junction bases: 11. CDR3 sequence: CASSFPTSGSIYEQFF. The CDR3, as DNA: TGTGCCAGCAGTTTCCCGACTAGCGGGAGTATATATGAGCAGTTCTTC.

The chain links TRBV7-6 to TRBJ2-5; 8 bases fit TRBD2. V lost 3 bases and J lost 1; bases outside the gene matches: 7. CDR1 is SGHVS and CDR2 is FNYEAQ in the germline V gene. This CDR3 comprises 16 residues. The CDR3 spells CASSLKLAGFQETQYF. In nucleotides, the CDR3 is TGTGCCAGCAGCTTGAAGTTAGCGGGATTCCAAGAGACCCAGTACTTC. The whole variable domain, filled in from reference TRBV7-6 and TRBJ2-5, reads GAGVSQSPRYKVTKRGQDVALRCDPISGHVSLYWYRQALGQGPEFLTYFNYEAQQDKSGLPNDRFSAERPEGSISTLTIQRTEQRDSAMYRCASSLKLAGFQETQYFGPGTRLLVL.

The chain couples TRBV3-1 (or the pseudogene TRBV3-2) to TRBJ1-1; unclear D gene. This CDR3 is 14 amino acids long. The V end lost 0 bases, the J end lost 0 bases, and 5 bases lay between the germline ends. Germline V gene data show CDR1 as LGHDT and CDR2 as YNNKEL (reference sequence). This CDR3 is CASSQDVLNTEAFF. CDR3 in DNA: TGTGCCAGCAGCCAAGATGTCTTGAACACTGAAGCTTTCTTT.

This rearrangement joins TRBV6-5 to TRBJ2-7, with a possible D match to TRBD1 (6 bases). The CDR3 is 13 amino acids. CDR1 is MNHEY, CDR2 SVGAGI, per germline. V lost 7 bases, J lost 3 bases, and 13 bases lay in between. This CDR3 reads CASMLTGLYEQYF. The CDR3 region has the DNA TGTGCCAGCATGTTGACAGGTCTCTACGAGCAGTACTTC.

The chain links TRBV6-5 to TRBJ2-1; a possible D gene is TRBD2 (6 bases). Germline CDR1 MNHEY, CDR2 SVGAGI. This CDR3 is 15 amino acids long. V lost 7 bases and J lost 0, with 13 bases in between. The CDR3 protein is CASMYSGSSYNEQFF. In nucleotides, the CDR3 is TGTGCCAGCATGTATAGCGGTAGCTCCTACAATGAGCAGTTCTTC.

The gene calls are TRBV5-1 and TRBJ1-1; 9 nucleotides align to TRBD1. The CDR3 is made up of 21 amino acids. Germline lookup yields CDR1 SGHRS and CDR2 YFSETQ. J gave up 2 bases and V 0 bases, and 20 bases lay outside the gene matches. CDR3 amino acids: CASSLEGQGSLKSQFNTEAFF. Here the CDR3 DNA reads TGCGCCAGCAGCTTGGAGGGACAGGGATCCCTCAAAAGTCAGTTCAACACTGAAGCTTTCTTT.

The chain links TRBV6-5 to TRBJ1-2; 7 positions match TRBD1. Germline CDR1 reads MNHEY; CDR2 reads SVGAGI. Germline trimming cut 2 bases from V and 6 bases from J; bases unmatched to any gene: 3. This CDR3 is built from 13 residues. The CDR3 DNA is TGTGCCAGCAGTTACGACAGGGTCCATGGCTACACCTTC. Translated, it gives CASSYDRVHGYTF.

The chain couples TRBV27 to TRBJ2-1; 9 nucleotides line up with TRBD2. Looked up from germline, CDR1 is MNHEY and CDR2 is SMNVEV (reference sequence). Germline trimming cut 8 bases from V and 2 bases from J; bases unmatched to any gene: 10. The CDR3 is 16 residues long. DNA of the CDR3: TGTGCCAGCTTTTTTAGACTAGCGGTCCCCTACAATGAGCAGTTCTTC. Translating gives CASFFRLAVPYNEQFF.

This clone was observed a handful of times. V and J are TRBV21-1 and TRBJ2-5; TRBD2, as called in the table, went unchecked against the DNA. TRBV21-1 counts as a pseudogene. CDR3 length: 14 amino acids. CDR3 residues: CASATERVRETQYF. CDR3 nucleotides: TGTGCCAGCGCTACAGAGCGGGTGCGGGAGACCCAGTACTTC.

This chain links TRBV7-8 with TRBJ1-6, with D possibly matching TRBD1 (6 bases). CDR3 length equals 15 residues. Trimming took off 1 base at V and 9 bases at J, with 13 bases between the two ends. In germline, CDR1 is SGHVS, CDR2 FQNEAQ. In DNA, the CDR3 is TGTGCCAGCAGCTTAGGGGGGCGCGTTGGTTCACCCCTCCACTTT. Amino acid sequence: CASSLGGRVGSPLHF.

V gene TRBV24-1 combines with J gene TRBJ2-3; D may be TRBD1 (7 bases). The CDR3 has 16 amino acids. Germline V gene lookup returns CDR1 KGHDR and CDR2 SFDVKD. V lost 4 bases and J lost 5, with 18 bases in between. The CDR3 protein is CATSETGTGERDTQYF. As DNA, the CDR3 is TGTGCCACCAGTGAGACAGGGACGGGGGAACGAGATACGCAGTATTTT.

V usage is TRBV4-1 and J usage is TRBJ1-2; D is unresolved. This CDR3 is built from 17 residues. The germline V gene encodes CDR1 MGHRA and CDR2 YSYEKL. The V and J ends lost 2 bases and 0 bases respectively, with 16 bases between them. In DNA form, the CDR3 reads TGCGCCAGCAGCCAACAATTGAGGGCCCACGCTAACTATGGCTACACCTTC. It codes for CASSQQLRAHANYGYTF.

This clone was picked up one time. V is TRBV5-5 and J is TRBJ1-6; 8 bases fit TRBD1. V dropped 0 bases and J dropped 9; count of bases not matched to a gene: 2. The germline V gene has CDR1 SGHKS and CDR2 YYEKEE (reference sequence). The CDR3 has 14 residues. This chain's CDR3 is CASSLDRGVSPLHF. DNA of the CDR3: TGTGCCAGCAGCTTGGACAGGGGGGTTTCACCCCTCCACTTT.

The V and J genes are TRBV24-1 and TRBJ2-5, with D tentatively TRBD1 (6 bases). The CDR3 is made up of 14 amino acids. Trimming removed 4 bases at V and 2 bases at J, with 10 bases between. Per germline, CDR1 KGHDR and CDR2 SFDVKD. CDR3 nucleotide sequence: TGTGCCACCAGTGACCCCGGGACACAAGAGACCCAGTACTTC. It yields the protein CATSDPGTQETQYF.

The chain is built from TRBV3-1 (or the pseudogene TRBV3-2) and TRBJ1-3; D is unresolved. The CDR3 loop spans 13 amino acids. Germline assignment: CDR1 LGHDT and CDR2 YNNKEL (reference sequence). The V gene lost 0 bases and the J gene lost 8 bases, with 8 bases spanning the gap. This CDR3 is CASSQDLADTIYF. The CDR3 DNA reads TGTGCCAGCAGCCAAGATTTAGCGGACACCATATATTTT.

The gene calls are TRBV19 and TRBJ1-1; 8 bases line up with TRBD1. Losses at the gene ends were 2 bases for V and 1 base for J; bases not matched to a gene: 3. The CDR3 covers 15 residues. Germline V lookup: CDR1 LNHDA, CDR2 SQIVND (reference sequence). CDR3 in amino acids: CASSILGQGNTEAFF. CDR3 nucleotide sequence: TGTGCCAGTAGTATATTAGGACAGGGGAACACTGAAGCTTTCTTT.

This chain's CDR3 is CAISTGENQPQHF. In nucleotides, the CDR3 is TGTGCCATCAGCACAGGGGAAAATCAGCCCCAGCATTTT. This chain uses TRBV10-3 with TRBJ1-5, with TRBD1 matching over 7 bases. This CDR3 has 13 residues. V shed 6 bases, J shed 4 bases, and the junction held 3 bases outside the gene matches. Germline values: CDR1 ENHRY, CDR2 SYGVKD.

CDR3 loop: CASSANPTGETQYF. DNA for the CDR3: TGTGCCAGCAGCGCGAACCCTACCGGAGAGACCCAGTACTTC. This rearrangement joins TRBV9 to TRBJ2-5, with D unresolved. The CDR3 has 14 residues. Trimming took off 3 bases at V and 4 bases at J, with 13 bases between the two ends. The germline gives CDR1 SGDLS, CDR2 YYNGEE. The full variable domain, completed using reference TRBV9 and TRBJ2-5, is DSGVTQTPKHLITATGQRVTLRCSPRSGDLSVYWYQQSLDQGLQFLIQYYNGEERAKGNILERFSAQQFPDLHSELNLSSLELGDSALYFCASSANPTGETQYFGPGTRLLVL.

The V and J genes are TRBV5-6 and TRBJ2-7; D perhaps matches TRBD2 (5 bases). CDR1 and CDR2 (germline): SGHDT, YYEEEE. CDR3 length: 13 residues. With 0 bases removed from V and 6 bases from J, the gap between germline ends came to 10 bases. This CDR3 reads CASSLAISGEQYF. CDR3 in DNA: TGTGCCAGCAGCTTGGCCATAAGCGGCGAGCAGTACTTC. Supplemented by reference TRBV5-6 and TRBJ2-7, the full variable domain reads DAGVTQSPTHLIKTRGQQVTLRCSPKSGHDTVSWYQQALGQGPQFIFQYYEEEERQRGNFPDRFSGHQFPNYSSELNVNALLLGDSALYLCASSLAISGEQYFGPGTRLTVT.

This clone was detected only a few times. The chain is built from TRBV7-9 and TRBJ2-2, with 7 nucleotides matching TRBD2. This CDR3 has 16 residues. The V gene's germline CDR1 is SEHNR and CDR2 FQNEAQ (reference sequence). V gave up 1 base and J gave up 0 bases; unmatched junction bases: 2. Here the CDR3 reads CASSLGAGPNTGELFF. The DNA of the CDR3 is TGTGCCAGCAGCTTAGGAGCGGGACCGAACACCGGGGAGCTGTTTTTT.

The V gene is TRBV7-8, the J gene TRBJ2-7; perhaps TRBD2 as D (7 bases). Per the germline V gene, CDR1 is SGHVS and CDR2 is FQNEAQ. The CDR3 is 15 amino acids. V was cut by 5 bases and J by 2 bases, with 16 bases left in between. CDR3 loop: CASSPRGGPTYEQYF. CDR3 coding DNA: TGTGCCAGCAGCCCGAGGGGGGGTCCGACCTACGAGCAGTACTTC.

This clone was detected once. CDR3 amino acids: CASSPQGSDTGELFF. The CDR3 region has the DNA TGTGCCAGCAGTCCACAGGGGTCGGACACCGGGGAGCTGTTTTTT. The rearrangement uses TRBV28 and TRBJ2-2, with 7 bases that match TRBD1. Germline V gene lookup returns CDR1 MDHEN and CDR2 SYDVKM. V lost 5 bases to trimming and J lost 3 bases; unmatched junction nucleotides: 6. The CDR3 runs to 15 residues.

J is TRBJ2-3 and V is TRBV9; TRBD2 might be the D (5 bases). CDR3 length: 12 amino acids. Germline loops: CDR1 SGDLS, CDR2 YYNGEE. Trimming shortened V by 4 bases and J by 6 bases, and 9 bases separated the two germline ends. CDR3 bases: TGTGCCAGCAGCCCCGGACTGGATACGCAGTATTTT. It specifies CASSPGLDTQYF. Filled out from reference TRBV9 and TRBJ2-3, the complete variable domain reads DSGVTQTPKHLITATGQRVTLRCSPRSGDLSVYWYQQSLDQGLQFLIQYYNGEERAKGNILERFSAQQFPDLHSELNLSSLELGDSALYFCASSPGLDTQYFGPGTRLTVL.

The chain recombines TRBV7-9 with TRBJ1-1; 8 bases fit TRBD1. Germline trimming cut 5 bases from V and 7 bases from J; bases unmatched to any gene: 3. The CDR3 runs 12 residues. Looked up from germline, CDR1 is SEHNR and CDR2 is FQNEAQ (reference sequence). The CDR3 loop reads CASSIDRGEAFF. The CDR3 DNA follows: TGTGCCAGCAGCATAGACAGGGGTGAAGCTTTCTTT.

This chain connects TRBV19 to TRBJ2-7; tentatively, D is TRBD2 (5 bases). CDR3 size: 14 residues. V lost 3 bases, J lost 2 bases, and 11 bases lay in between. In germline, CDR1 is LNHDA, CDR2 SQIVND (reference sequence). The CDR3 region is CASSIGGDAYEQYF. Written as DNA, the CDR3 is TGTGCCAGTAGTATCGGAGGTGATGCCTACGAGCAGTACTTC.

This chain joins TRBV2 and TRBJ1-2; D is perhaps TRBD1 (6 bases). V was clipped by 7 bases and J by 6 bases, with 12 bases between them. Germline V CDR1 and CDR2: SNHLY, FYNNEI. The CDR3 sequence is 12 residues long. The CDR3 loop reads CASTGTSDGYTF. For the CDR3, the DNA is TGTGCCAGCACCGGGACATCGGATGGCTACACCTTC.